These 15 T cell receptor beta chains share one sample of origin, sequenced in a study of CD8 T cells in Susac syndrome. An amount of RNA that ranged from roughly 0.5 to 1 ug was reverse transcribed with random hexamers. Each CDR3 protein is one row after TCRdb ran MiXCR on the immunoSEQ multiplex PCR reads. The sample lists over 70,000 distinct CDR3 sequences, roughly 96% seen once, with 0.62% in the top ten. The specimen sequenced was CD8+ T cells from PBMCs. The receptors were sampled from a human donor with Susac syndrome.

The chain has TRBV20-1 and TRBJ2-1, with 8 bases aligning to TRBD2. The V segment lost 3 bases and the J segment 9 bases; nucleotides outside the gene matches: 13. Germline CDR1 and CDR2: DFQATT and SNEGSKA (reference sequence). The CDR3 is made up of 15 amino acids. The CDR3 DNA sequence: TGCAGTGCTAGTTCCGGGGGGGCCCCCTCTGGTGAGCAGTTCTTC. Protein: CSASSGGAPSGEQFF.

The chain recombines TRBV12-3 or TRBV12-4 with TRBJ1-1; D is possibly TRBD1 (6 bases). V lost 5 bases and J lost 0, with 22 bases in between. The CDR3 loop spans 18 amino acids. The CDR3 DNA sequence: TGTGCCAGCAGTCCTACTACAGGGAGGGAGGGAATGAACACTGAAGCTTTCTTT. This codes for CASSPTTGREGMNTEAFF.

The rearrangement links TRBV7-8 to TRBJ2-5; possibly TRBD1 for D (6 bases). The germline gives CDR1 SGHVS, CDR2 FQNEAQ. The ends were cut back, 6 bases at V and 9 bases at J, with 17 bases in the middle. CDR3 length: 13 residues. The CDR3, as DNA: TGTGCCAGCAGTGAACAGGGATTCGCGGCCCAGTACTTC. Translating it yields CASSEQGFAAQYF.

This chain links TRBV20-1 with TRBJ2-5; D is unresolved. The CDR3 runs to 15 residues. V was shortened by 2 bases and J by 5 bases, with 18 bases between the two germline ends. Germline V gives CDR1 DFQATT, CDR2 SNEGSKA (reference sequence). For the CDR3, the DNA is TGCAGTGCTAGAACCCCGAATGGGAATTGGGAGACCCAGTACTTC. This translates into CSARTPNGNWETQYF.

The V call is TRBV12-3 or TRBV12-4, the J call TRBJ2-3; possibly TRBD1 for D (6 bases). The V gene lost 2 bases and the J gene lost 3 bases, with 15 bases spanning the gap. This CDR3 region has 16 residues. This chain's CDR3 is CASSLYTGRGTDTQYF. CDR3 DNA sequence: TGTGCCAGCAGTTTATACACAGGGCGAGGAACAGATACGCAGTATTTT.

The gene calls are TRBV23-1 and TRBJ2-5; a possible D gene is TRBD2 (6 bases). TRBV23-1 is noted as an ORF with a role that remains uncertain. CDR3 length: 16 amino acids. V lost 4 bases and J 4 bases, leaving 19 bases between the germline ends. Written as DNA, the CDR3 is TGCGCCAGCAGTCCCCTCGGTGGAGGGAGCGGAGAGACCCAGTACTTC. Amino acids: CASSPLGGGSGETQYF.

The V and J genes are TRBV9 and TRBJ1-2; maybe TRBD1 (5 bases). CDR3 length: 13 residues. The ends were cut back, 4 bases at V and 8 bases at J, with 15 bases in the middle. Germline values: CDR1 SGDLS, CDR2 YYNGEE. CDR3 region: CASSPTDSRGYTF. The CDR3 bases are TGTGCCAGCAGCCCGACAGACAGTCGCGGCTACACCTTC.

The V call is TRBV20-1, the J call TRBJ1-1; D remains ambiguous. Germline lookup yields CDR1 DFQATT and CDR2 SNEGSKA (reference sequence). There are 15 residues in the CDR3. The germline V and J ends were trimmed by 0 bases and 1 base, with 12 bases remaining between them. CDR3: CSARDVSRTNTEAFF. For the CDR3, the DNA is TGCAGTGCTAGAGATGTATCGAGAACGAACACTGAAGCTTTCTTT.

The rearrangement uses TRBV5-4 and TRBJ1-6; D uncertain. CDR1 is SGHNT, CDR2 YYREEE, per germline (reference sequence). Trimming cost V 3 bases and J 7 bases, with 14 bases left between them. This CDR3 has 15 residues. This CDR3 is CASSSTRGVNSPLHF. CDR3 sequence (DNA): TGTGCCAGCAGCTCTACCAGAGGTGTCAATTCACCCCTCCACTTT.

V usage is TRBV20-1 and J usage is TRBJ2-7; 8 bases fit TRBD2. V lost 3 bases to trimming and J lost 4 bases; unmatched junction nucleotides: 5. Germline V CDR1 and CDR2: DFQATT, SNEGSKA (reference sequence). The CDR3 extends over 13 amino acids. The CDR3 sequence is CSASPASGYEQYF. The CDR3 nucleotides read TGCAGTGCTAGTCCGGCTAGCGGGTACGAGCAGTACTTC.

As concerns this clonotype: Sequence at one end of the junction differs from germline and may be a read error. The chain combines TRBV6-1 with TRBJ1-1; D gene uncertain. This CDR3 has 13 residues. Germline CDR1 MNHNS, CDR2 SASEGT. CDR3 amino acids: CAISERVDTEAFF. CDR3 nucleotide sequence: TGTGCCATCAGTGAGCGGGTGGACACTGAAGCTTTCTTT.

The V and J genes are TRBV21-1 and TRBJ2-7; no DNA check was done on the table's D call, TRBD1. TRBV21-1 is a pseudogene. CDR3 length: 13 amino acids. The chain's CDR3 is CASNSTGHHEQYF. The CDR3 coding sequence is TGTGCCAGCAACTCGACAGGGCATCACGAGCAGTACTTC.

The genes are TRBV4-1 and TRBJ1-1; D perhaps matches TRBD1 (6 bases). The V and J ends lost 3 bases and 1 base respectively, with 15 bases between them. CDR1 is MGHRA, CDR2 YSYEKL, per germline. The CDR3 contains 16 residues. In DNA, the CDR3 is TGCGCCAGCAGCCATCCTAAGGAAGGGGGGAACACTGAAGCTTTCTTT. Protein sequence: CASSHPKEGGNTEAFF.

This rearrangement joins TRBV20-1 to TRBJ2-3, with TRBD1 as a possible D gene (6 bases). Trimming left V 2 bases short and J 4 bases short, with 16 bases between. CDR1 is DFQATT, CDR2 SNEGSKA, per germline (reference sequence). This CDR3 has 15 residues. In DNA form, the CDR3 reads TGCAGTGCTAGAACCATCCAGGGGCGCCCAGATACGCAGTATTTT. Protein product: CSARTIQGRPDTQYF.

This chain links TRBV18 with TRBJ1-2, with D perhaps matching TRBD1 (5 bases). The ends were cut back, 2 bases at V and 0 bases at J, with 7 bases in the middle. The CDR3 is made up of 14 amino acids. The germline V gene encodes CDR1 KGHSH and CDR2 LQKENI. CDR3 DNA: TGTGCCAGCTCACCAGACAGTTCTAACTATGGCTACACCTTC. Its translation: CASSPDSSNYGYTF.